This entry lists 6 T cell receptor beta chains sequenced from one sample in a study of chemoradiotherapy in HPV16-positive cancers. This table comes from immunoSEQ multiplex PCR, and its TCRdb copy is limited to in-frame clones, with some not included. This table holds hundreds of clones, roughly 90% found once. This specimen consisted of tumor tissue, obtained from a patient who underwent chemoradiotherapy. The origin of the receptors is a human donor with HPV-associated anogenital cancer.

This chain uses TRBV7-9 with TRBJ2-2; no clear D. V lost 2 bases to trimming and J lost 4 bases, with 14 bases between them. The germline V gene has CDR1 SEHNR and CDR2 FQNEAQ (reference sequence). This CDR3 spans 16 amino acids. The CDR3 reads CASSLISSKGTGELFF. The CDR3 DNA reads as TGTGCCAGCAGCTTAATAAGTAGTAAGGGCACCGGGGAGCTGTTTTTT. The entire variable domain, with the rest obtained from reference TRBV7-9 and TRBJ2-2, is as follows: DTGVSQNPRHKITKRGQNVTFRCDPISEHNRLYWYRQTLGQGPEFLTYFQNEAQLEKSRLLSDRFSAERPKGSFSTLEIQRTEQGDSAMYLCASSLISSKGTGELFFGEGSRLTVL.

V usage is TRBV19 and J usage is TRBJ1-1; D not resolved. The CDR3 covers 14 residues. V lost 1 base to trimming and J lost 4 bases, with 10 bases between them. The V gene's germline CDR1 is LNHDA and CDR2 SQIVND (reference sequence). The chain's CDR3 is CASSIGRQSTEAFF. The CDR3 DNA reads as TGTGCCAGTAGTATAGGCAGGCAGAGCACTGAAGCTTTCTTT.

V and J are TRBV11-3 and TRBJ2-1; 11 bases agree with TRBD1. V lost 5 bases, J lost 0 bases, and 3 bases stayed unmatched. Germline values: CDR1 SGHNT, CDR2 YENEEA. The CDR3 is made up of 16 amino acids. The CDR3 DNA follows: TGTGCCAGCAGCCCCGGGACAGGGGGCTCCTACAATGAGCAGTTCTTC. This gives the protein CASSPGTGGSYNEQFF.

The CDR3 nucleotides read TGTGCCAGCAGCGTAGATCTGGACAGGTGGAGCTCTGGGGCCAACGTCCTGACTTTC. Translating gives CASSVDLDRWSSGANVLTF. The chain joins TRBV9 to TRBJ2-6; TRBD1 aligns across 7 bases. The germline V gene encodes CDR1 SGDLS and CDR2 YYNGEE. V trimming: 0 bases; J trimming: 0 bases; junction bases outside the gene matches: 9. This CDR3 spans 19 amino acids.

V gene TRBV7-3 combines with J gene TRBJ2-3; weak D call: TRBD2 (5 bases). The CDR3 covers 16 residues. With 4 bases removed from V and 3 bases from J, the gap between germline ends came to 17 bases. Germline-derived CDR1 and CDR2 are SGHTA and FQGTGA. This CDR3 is CASSSGVGRGTDTQYF. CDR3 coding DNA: TGTGCCAGCAGCTCTGGCGTCGGTCGCGGGACAGATACGCAGTATTTT.

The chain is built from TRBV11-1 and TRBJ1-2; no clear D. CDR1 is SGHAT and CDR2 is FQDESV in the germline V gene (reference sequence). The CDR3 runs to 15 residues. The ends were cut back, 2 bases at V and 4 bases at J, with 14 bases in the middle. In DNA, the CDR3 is TGTGCCAGCAGCTTACTCCCAGGAATCATCTATGGCTACACCTTC. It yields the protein CASSLLPGIIYGYTF.